Listed here are 32 T cell receptor beta chains from one sample, sequenced in a study of blood T cell repertoires in COVID-19. Generated by immunoSEQ multiplex PCR, the TCRdb table keeps only in-frame clones and is missing some. In the table there are about 150,000 clones, about 74% of which are singletons. Material for sequencing was peripheral blood. Receptor source: a man in his fifties or sixties with acute or convalescent COVID-19.

The chain is built from TRBV11-3 and TRBJ2-5; no clear D gene. CDR1 and CDR2 (germline): SGHNT, YENEEA. The length of the CDR3 is 13 residues. V was cut by 3 bases and J by 1 base, with 6 bases left in between. This CDR3 is CASSLGIQETQYF. CDR3 coding DNA: TGTGCCAGCAGCTTGGGCATCCAAGAGACCCAGTACTTC.

The J gene is TRBJ1-1, the V gene TRBV2; D is uncertain. Trimming pared 6 bases from V and 10 bases from J, leaving 21 bases between. In germline, CDR1 is SNHLY, CDR2 FYNNEI. The CDR3 has 14 amino acids. The CDR3 sequence is CASSQGSTARGAFF. In nucleotides, the CDR3 is TGTGCCAGCAGCCAAGGGAGTACAGCCCGGGGAGCTTTCTTT.

The table lists this clone with a few counts. This chain uses TRBV3-1 (or the pseudogene TRBV3-2) with TRBJ1-5; 7 nucleotides line up with TRBD1. V was clipped by 5 bases and J by 4 bases; unmatched bases: 14. The CDR3 runs to 17 residues. The V gene's germline CDR1 is LGHDT and CDR2 YNNKEL (reference sequence). The CDR3 loop reads CASSTSQGSYLNQPQHF. The CDR3 DNA reads TGTGCCAGCAGCACATCACAGGGGTCCTATCTTAATCAGCCCCAGCATTTT.

V usage is TRBV4-1 and J usage is TRBJ1-4; D remains unclear. With 1 base removed from V and 0 bases from J, the gap between germline ends came to 6 bases. The CDR3 is 15 amino acids. Germline lookup yields CDR1 MGHRA and CDR2 YSYEKL. The CDR3 DNA reads TGCGCCAGCAGCCAAGTGTCAACAACTAATGAAAAACTGTTTTTT. Translated, it gives CASSQVSTTNEKLFF.

The chain is built from TRBV10-1 and TRBJ2-3, with a weak D call TRBD2 (6 bases). The CDR3 contains 14 residues. Trimming stripped 4 bases from V and 1 base from J, with 9 bases between. CDR1 is WNHNN and CDR2 is SYGVQD in the germline V gene (reference sequence). CDR3 nucleotide sequence: TGCGCCAGCAGTGTCGCGGGACGCACAGATACGCAGTATTTT. This translates into CASSVAGRTDTQYF.

The V gene is TRBV4-2, the J gene TRBJ1-1, with TRBD1 matching 7 bases. The CDR3 sequence is 15 residues long. The V gene end was trimmed by 0 bases and the J gene end by 4 bases; junction bases not matched to a gene: 5. In germline, CDR1 is LGHNA, CDR2 YNFKEQ. The CDR3 protein is CASSQDRQGRTEAFF. CDR3 coding DNA: TGTGCCAGCAGCCAAGATCGACAGGGTCGCACTGAAGCTTTCTTT.

V and J are TRBV7-8 and TRBJ2-7; D unclear. The CDR3 is 14 residues long. Germline V gene data show CDR1 as SGHVS and CDR2 as FQNEAQ. V lost 2 bases and J lost 2, with 10 bases in between. CDR3 region: CASSLRSLTYEQYF. DNA of the CDR3: TGTGCCAGCAGCTTACGCAGTCTTACCTACGAGCAGTACTTC.

This chain joins TRBV6-5 and TRBJ1-4, with D perhaps matching TRBD1 (5 bases). This CDR3 has 14 residues. The germline V gene has CDR1 MNHEY and CDR2 SVGAGI. The V end was cut by 0 bases, the J end by 5 bases, with 7 bases between. The CDR3: CASSYSRENEKLFF. CDR3 DNA sequence: TGTGCCAGCAGTTACTCCAGGGAAAATGAAAAACTGTTTTTT.

The chain recombines TRBV5-8 with TRBJ2-1, with D perhaps TRBD1 (5 bases). The CDR3 contains 15 residues. V was clipped by 5 bases and J by 7 bases, with 19 bases between them. CDR1 is SGHTS and CDR2 is YDEGEE in the germline V gene. The CDR3 DNA reads as TGTGCCAGCAGTCCAGGGAAGACGGTGGGAAATGAGCAGTTCTTC. This encodes CASSPGKTVGNEQFF. The whole variable domain, remainder taken from reference TRBV5-8 and TRBJ2-1, is EAGVTQSPTHLIKTRGQQATLRCSPISGHTSVYWYQQALGLGLQFLLWYDEGEERNRGNFPPRFSGRQFPNYSSELNVNALELEDSALYLCASSPGKTVGNEQFFGPGTRLTVL.

This chain links TRBV6-4 with TRBJ1-1; D is perhaps TRBD1 (6 bases). The CDR3 runs 13 residues. Germline loops: CDR1 MRHNA, CDR2 SNTAGT. V gave up 6 bases and J gave up 0 bases, with 8 bases separating them. The CDR3 coding sequence is TGTGCCAGCAGACAGGGCATGAACACTGAAGCTTTCTTT. Translated: CASRQGMNTEAFF.

This sequence joins TRBV21-1 and TRBJ2-5; TRBD2 is the table's D call and was not checked against the DNA. TRBV21-1 is termed a pseudogene. The CDR3 spans 12 residues. CDR3 in amino acids: CAGRLAEETQYF. CDR3 DNA: TGTGCCGGCCGACTAGCGGAAGAGACCCAGTACTTC.

The rearrangement joins TRBV9 to TRBJ1-1, with D possibly matching TRBD1 (5 bases). Per germline, CDR1 SGDLS and CDR2 YYNGEE. The CDR3 is 15 amino acids. Trimming cost V 0 bases and J 1 base, with 10 bases left between them. CDR3 sequence: CASSVEGQGNTEAFF. The CDR3 DNA reads as TGTGCCAGCAGCGTAGAGGGGCAGGGGAACACTGAAGCTTTCTTT.

This clone was found a few times. This chain joins TRBV6-1 and TRBJ1-3; D unresolved. This CDR3 is 16 amino acids long. V gave up 3 bases and J gave up 0 bases, with 12 bases separating them. The germline CDR1 and CDR2 sequences are MNHNS and SASEGT. The CDR3, as DNA: TGTGCCAGCAGTGACTGGGAAGGACTCTCTGGAAACACCATATATTTT. Residues: CASSDWEGLSGNTIYF.

V gene TRBV7-2 combines with J gene TRBJ2-2; TRBD2 matches at 7 bases. The CDR3 covers 15 residues. Germline V gene data show CDR1 as SGHTA and CDR2 as FQGNSA. The V and J ends lost 4 bases and 5 bases, in that order; junction bases with no gene match: 7. CDR3 in DNA: TGTGCCAGCAGCTACCGGCTGGGGGGGACCGGGGAGCTGTTTTTT. It specifies CASSYRLGGTGELFF.

This chain links TRBV2 with TRBJ2-5; no reliable D call. The CDR3 has 14 amino acids. Between the trimmed V and J ends, which lost 7 bases and 1 base, there was a span of 13 bases. Germline CDR1 is SNHLY and CDR2 is FYNNEI. The CDR3 loop reads CASKARSGQETQYF. CDR3 coding DNA: TGTGCCAGCAAGGCGAGATCAGGCCAAGAGACCCAGTACTTC.

The CDR3 spells CASSHQGGSAEKLFF. Here the CDR3 DNA reads TGCGCCAGCAGCCACCAGGGAGGGAGTGCTGAAAAACTGTTTTTT. V gene TRBV4-1 combines with J gene TRBJ1-4; D perhaps matches TRBD1 (5 bases). Trimming removed 3 bases from V and 7 bases from J, with 15 bases in between. The CDR3 contains 15 residues. Per the germline V gene, CDR1 is MGHRA and CDR2 is YSYEKL.

The chain combines TRBV27 with TRBJ2-3; 13 bases match TRBD2. The CDR3 sequence is 16 residues long. From germline, CDR1 is MNHEY and CDR2 SMNVEV (reference sequence). V gave up 3 bases and J gave up 0 bases; unmatched junction bases: 0. As DNA, the CDR3 is TGTGCCAGCAGTTTGACTAGCGGGGGGAGCACAGATACGCAGTATTTT. Protein sequence: CASSLTSGGSTDTQYF.

The J gene is TRBJ2-5, the V gene TRBV15; 12 bases line up with TRBD2. The germline CDR1 and CDR2 sequences are LNHNV and YYDKDF (reference sequence). This CDR3 region has 15 residues. Trimming cost V 4 bases and J 5 bases; bases outside gene matches: 5. The CDR3 nucleotides read TGTGCCACCAGCACCCGGACTAGCGGGGAGGAGACCCAGTACTTC. The encoded protein is CATSTRTSGEETQYF.

The gene calls are TRBV5-8 and TRBJ2-3, with TRBD2 as a possible D gene (6 bases). Germline values: CDR1 SGHTS, CDR2 YDEGEE. Trimming removed 0 bases at V and 1 base at J, with 9 bases between. This CDR3 has 15 amino acids. The DNA for the CDR3 is TGTGCCAGCAGCTTGGACGGGACTGGCACAGATACGCAGTATTTT. As protein: CASSLDGTGTDTQYF. Full variable domain (rest looked up from reference TRBV5-8 and TRBJ2-3): EAGVTQSPTHLIKTRGQQATLRCSPISGHTSVYWYQQALGLGLQFLLWYDEGEERNRGNFPPRFSGRQFPNYSSELNVNALELEDSALYLCASSLDGTGTDTQYFGPGTRLTVL.

This clone has only one observation. The chain combines TRBV3-1 (or the pseudogene TRBV3-2) with TRBJ2-3; 7 bases are shared with TRBD2. From germline, CDR1 is LGHDT and CDR2 YNNKEL (reference sequence). The trim removed 6 bases at V and 1 base at J, leaving 4 bases unmatched. The CDR3 spans 14 residues. The DNA of the CDR3 is TGTGCCAGCAGGTTAACTAGCGGCACAGATACGCAGTATTTT. Amino acid sequence: CASRLTSGTDTQYF.

This clone was counted a few times. The chain recombines TRBV30 with TRBJ2-5, with TRBD1 matching 7 bases. Unmatched junction bases numbered 16, after V lost 2 bases and J lost 4 bases. The CDR3 consists of 17 residues. CDR1 is GTSNPN, CDR2 SVGIG, per germline (reference sequence). The CDR3, as DNA: TGTGCCTGGAGTAAACGCGTCGGGACAGCCGCGGGAGAGACCCAGTACTTC. This translates into CAWSKRVGTAAGETQYF.

The J gene is TRBJ1-5, the V gene TRBV2, with D tentatively TRBD1 (6 bases). Looked up from germline, CDR1 is SNHLY and CDR2 is FYNNEI. Trimming removed 3 bases at V and 5 bases at J, with 14 bases between. The CDR3 loop spans 15 amino acids. The CDR3 DNA follows: TGTGCCAGCAGTGACGAGGTGCAGGGGCATCAGCCCCAGCATTTT. Its protein product is CASSDEVQGHQPQHF.

The chain uses TRBV3-1 (or the pseudogene TRBV3-2) and TRBJ2-7; 7 bases are shared with TRBD2. The CDR3 extends over 13 amino acids. Trimming at V came to 4 bases and at J to 6 bases, leaving 6 bases not matched to a gene. CDR1 is LGHDT and CDR2 is YNNKEL in the germline V gene (reference sequence). As DNA, the CDR3 is TGTGCCAGCAGCCCGTCTTGGGAGGGCGAGCAGTACGTC. It translates to CASSPSWEGEQYV.

The CDR3 loop reads CASSEGDSRNTIYF. The CDR3 DNA reads TGTGCCAGCAGTGAGGGGGACAGTCGAAACACCATATATTTT. The chain carries TRBV6-1 and TRBJ1-3; 7 nucleotides align to TRBD1. The CDR3 spans 14 residues. Per the germline V gene, CDR1 is MNHNS and CDR2 is SASEGT. Losses at the gene ends were 3 bases for V and 5 bases for J; bases not matched to a gene: 4.

The chain has TRBV21-1 and TRBJ1-5; TRBD1, the table's D call, lacks a check against the DNA. TRBV21-1 is described as a pseudogene. CDR3 length: 17 residues. CDR3 nucleotide sequence: TGTGCCAGCAGCAAAAGAGGCTCAGGGCGGGACAGGCAGCCCCAGCATTTT. The encoded protein is CASSKRGSGRDRQPQHF.

The chain carries TRBV12-5 and TRBJ1-4; 7 nucleotides match TRBD1. V dropped 0 bases and J dropped 4; count of bases not matched to a gene: 5. This CDR3 spans 16 amino acids. Per germline, CDR1 LGHNT and CDR2 FRNRAP. The CDR3 DNA reads as TGTGCTAGTGGTTTGGTACTGGGACAGATTAATGAAAAACTGTTTTTT. It yields the protein CASGLVLGQINEKLFF.

As DNA, the CDR3 is TGTGCCAGCAGTCCTCTTAGCGGGGGGTGGGATACGCAGTATTTT. It translates to CASSPLSGGWDTQYF. The V gene is TRBV27, the J gene TRBJ2-3, with 10 bases identical to TRBD2. With 5 bases clipped from V and 6 bases from J, the junction kept 8 bases outside the gene matches. From germline, CDR1 is MNHEY and CDR2 SMNVEV (reference sequence). This CDR3 has 15 residues.

Comment on this clone: The same CDR3 can be traced to other DNA sequences in this sample. This rearrangement joins TRBV4-1 to TRBJ2-1, with a tentative D call TRBD2 (6 bases). This CDR3 is built from 17 residues. The V gene's germline CDR1 is MGHRA and CDR2 YSYEKL. Between the trimmed V and J ends, which lost 0 bases and 0 bases, there was a span of 12 bases. Written as DNA, the CDR3 is TGCGCCAGCAGCCAAGATGGGGCGGGGAGCTCCTACAATGAGCAGTTCTTC. It codes for CASSQDGAGSSYNEQFF.

The chain joins TRBV19 to TRBJ1-1, with D possibly being TRBD1 (5 bases). Germline V gene data show CDR1 as LNHDA and CDR2 as SQIVND (reference sequence). The CDR3 spans 13 residues. The V and J ends lost 1 base and 10 bases respectively, with 13 bases between them. For the CDR3, the DNA is TGTGCCAGTAGTATAGGCAGGGCAGATACAGCTTTCTTT. Its translation is CASSIGRADTAFF.

This clone was found once. The chain carries TRBV28 and TRBJ2-1, with D possibly TRBD2 on 6 matching bases. Germline V lookup: CDR1 MDHEN, CDR2 SYDVKM. Trimming shortened V by 4 bases and J by 3 bases, and 13 bases separated the two germline ends. The CDR3 has 15 amino acids. The CDR3 is CASSSLADFYNEQFF. The CDR3 bases are TGTGCCAGCAGTTCCTTAGCGGATTTCTACAATGAGCAGTTCTTC.

The chain carries TRBV15 and TRBJ1-1; D unresolved. Trimming stripped 3 bases from V and 8 bases from J, with 13 bases between. Germline lookup yields CDR1 LNHNV and CDR2 YYDKDF (reference sequence). The length of the CDR3 is 13 residues. The chain's CDR3 is CATSSPGGLEAFF. Written as DNA, the CDR3 is TGTGCCACCAGCAGCCCCGGAGGATTAGAAGCTTTCTTT.

The chain links TRBV3-1 (or the pseudogene TRBV3-2) to TRBJ2-7; tentatively, D is TRBD2 (5 bases). Deletions cut 0 bases from V and 0 bases from J, with 6 bases between. Per the germline V gene, CDR1 is LGHDT and CDR2 is YNNKEL (reference sequence). This CDR3 spans 14 amino acids. CDR3 nucleotide sequence: TGTGCCAGCAGCCAAGAACGGGGCTCCTACGAGCAGTACTTC. Translating gives CASSQERGSYEQYF.